Below are 27 T cell receptor beta chains sequenced from a single sample in a study of cytomegalovirus exposure and HLA in healthy donors. In the PCR, 60 Vbeta and 13 Jbeta primers were used. Assay: immunoSEQ multiplex PCR; the TCRdb copy retains only in-frame clones and omits some. The profile shows 130,000 to 150,000 clones, about three quarters of them singletons. The specimen sequenced was PBMCs. Receptors originate from a man between 18 and 35 years old in good health and CMV-seronegative.

CDR3 DNA: TGTGCCAGCCTCCCCTCGACAGGGGAGAACACTGAAGCTTTCTTT. Residues: CASLPSTGENTEAFF. The chain joins TRBV19 to TRBJ1-1; 8 bases match TRBD1. The CDR3 has 15 amino acids. The trim removed 9 bases at V and 1 base at J, leaving 10 bases unmatched. The germline gives CDR1 LNHDA, CDR2 SQIVND (reference sequence).

Of note for this clone: Other DNA sequences in this specimen translate into the identical CDR3. This chain connects TRBV2 to TRBJ2-4; weak D call: TRBD1 (5 bases). The CDR3 is 15 amino acids. CDR1 SNHLY and CDR2 FYNNEI come from the germline V gene. V gave up 2 bases and J gave up 8 bases, with 16 bases separating them. The CDR3 region has the DNA TGTGCCAGCAGTGAACTGGGGCGGTCAGTAGACATTCAGTACTTC. This codes for CASSELGRSVDIQYF. The complete variable domain, with remaining parts taken from reference TRBV2 and TRBJ2-4, reads EPEVTQTPSHQVTQMGQEVILRCVPISNHLYFYWYRQILGQKVEFLVSFYNNEISEKSEIFDDQFSVERPDGSNFTLKIRSTKLEDSAMYFCASSELGRSVDIQYFGAGTRLSVL.

The V gene is TRBV7-3, the J gene TRBJ2-5; 7 positions agree with TRBD1. Germline values: CDR1 SGHTA, CDR2 FQGTGA. V shed 4 bases and J 5 bases; nucleotides not matched to a gene: 10. CDR3 length equals 15 residues. The DNA of the CDR3 is TGTGCCAGCAGCTCGGGACAGCGAAGGGGGGAGACCCAGTACTTC. It translates to CASSSGQRRGETQYF.

The J gene is TRBJ2-7, the V gene TRBV2; TRBD2 matches 8 bases. Germline CDR1 and CDR2: SNHLY and FYNNEI. The CDR3 is 17 residues long. V shed 4 bases, J shed 9 bases, and the junction held 20 bases outside the gene matches. DNA of the CDR3: TGTGCCAGCAGTGTAGGTCATCGCGGGGTTATTGCGGGGGGGCAGTACTTC. Translation gives CASSVGHRGVIAGGQYF. Full variable domain (remainder filled in from reference TRBV2 and TRBJ2-7): EPEVTQTPSHQVTQMGQEVILRCVPISNHLYFYWYRQILGQKVEFLVSFYNNEISEKSEIFDDQFSVERPDGSNFTLKIRSTKLEDSAMYFCASSVGHRGVIAGGQYFGPGTRLTVT.

The chain carries TRBV5-8 and TRBJ1-5, with 8 bases identical to TRBD1. Germline CDR1 and CDR2: SGHTS and YDEGEE. With V trimmed by 0 bases and J by 9 bases, 8 bases remained unmatched. The CDR3 length is 15 residues. CDR3 DNA sequence: TGTGCCAGCAGCTTGGGAACGACAGGGGCCGGGCCCCAGCATTTT. This encodes CASSLGTTGAGPQHF.

The CDR3 sequence: CASSFLVSDRGWTGELFF. Written as DNA, the CDR3 is TGCGCCAGCAGCTTTCTTGTTTCAGACAGGGGTTGGACCGGGGAGCTGTTTTTT. The V gene is TRBV5-1, the J gene TRBJ2-2; 8 bases fit TRBD1. The ends lost 2 bases at V and 5 bases at J; junction bases unmatched: 14. The germline V gene has CDR1 SGHRS and CDR2 YFSETQ. The CDR3 loop spans 18 amino acids.

The V call is TRBV6-6, the J call TRBJ1-2; TRBD1 matches 8 bases. Germline values: CDR1 MNHNY, CDR2 SVGAGI (reference sequence). Germline trimming cut 5 bases from V and 2 bases from J; bases unmatched to any gene: 7. The CDR3 is 15 amino acids. The CDR3, as DNA: TGTGCCAGCAGTGCCATGGACAGGGCAAACTATGGCTACACCTTC. Amino acid sequence: CASSAMDRANYGYTF.

This clone was picked up one time. The DNA of the CDR3 is TGTGCCAGCAGCTTTTGGGAGAGTAGCAATCAGCCCCAGCATTTT. Protein: CASSFWESSNQPQHF. This chain connects TRBV7-3 to TRBJ1-5; no definite D call. V was pared by 3 bases and J by 0 bases, with 9 bases between. The CDR3 has 15 amino acids. The germline V gene encodes CDR1 SGHTA and CDR2 FQGTGA. Full variable domain (missing parts from reference TRBV7-3 and TRBJ1-5): GAGVSQTPSNKVTEKGKYVELRCDPISGHTALYWYRQSLGQGPEFLIYFQGTGAADDSGLPNDRFFAVRPEGSVSTLKIQRTERGDSAVYLCASSFWESSNQPQHFGDGTRLSIL.

A single count supports this clone. The CDR3, as DNA: TGTGCCAGCACCCTTTTCATAAGCGGGACCCCGAGGATCACTGAAGCTTTCTTT. It translates to CASTLFISGTPRITEAFF. The V gene is TRBV7-9, the J gene TRBJ1-1; D possibly corresponds to TRBD1 (5 bases). The CDR3 runs to 18 residues. The germline gives CDR1 SEHNR, CDR2 FQNEAQ (reference sequence). The germline V and J ends were trimmed by 7 bases and 4 bases, with 28 bases remaining between them.

The V gene is TRBV11-2, the J gene TRBJ2-1, with D maybe TRBD1 (6 bases). Germline-derived CDR1 and CDR2 are SGHAT and FQNNGV. The ends were cut back, 1 base at V and 6 bases at J, with 16 bases in the middle. The CDR3 spans 16 residues. CDR3 sequence: CASSLVGHRAGNEQFF. Here the CDR3 DNA reads TGTGCCAGCAGCTTAGTCGGGCACAGGGCCGGCAATGAGCAGTTCTTC.

The chain employs TRBV27 and TRBJ2-1; a possible D gene is TRBD1 (6 bases). Deletions cut 7 bases from V and 3 bases from J, with 13 bases between. The V gene's germline CDR1 is MNHEY and CDR2 SMNVEV (reference sequence). The CDR3 has 14 residues. CDR3 DNA: TGTGCCAGCACGACAGGAACACACTACAATGAGCAGTTCTTC. This codes for CASTTGTHYNEQFF.

This chain links TRBV9 with TRBJ2-7; D uncertain. The CDR3 sequence is 16 residues long. V dropped 3 bases and J dropped 0 bases, with 16 bases sitting between them. Germline V gene data show CDR1 as SGDLS and CDR2 as YYNGEE. The CDR3 spells CASSAGSGGISYEQYF. CDR3 bases: TGTGCCAGCAGCGCTGGATCTGGCGGAATCTCCTACGAGCAGTACTTC.

The genes are TRBV7-3 and TRBJ2-5; no definite D call. V lost 3 bases and J lost 4, with 12 bases in between. CDR1 is SGHTA, CDR2 FQGTGA, per germline. This CDR3 region has 14 residues. Written as DNA, the CDR3 is TGTGCCAGCAGCTTCGGCGGTACACGAGAGACCCAGTACTTC. It codes for CASSFGGTRETQYF.

Details on this clone: The germline gene is not matched at one end of the junction; a read error may be the cause. V and J are TRBV7-8 and TRBJ2-5; 12 bases are shared with TRBD1. Germline V gene sequence: CDR1 SGHVS, CDR2 FQNEAQ. This CDR3 has 17 residues. The CDR3 reads CAGSLGGGQGAKETQYF. CDR3 bases: TGTGCCGGCAGCTTAGGAGGGGGACAGGGGGCAAAAGAGACCCAGTACTTC.

Concerning this clone itself: Its ends do not fully match the called genes, so a read error is possible. This sequence joins TRBV6-5 and TRBJ1-3; D is perhaps TRBD1 (5 bases). Germline V gene data show CDR1 as MNHEY and CDR2 as SVGAGI. This CDR3 is built from 15 residues. The CDR3 spells CASGYAQNRRNTIYF. As DNA, the CDR3 is TGTGCCAGCGGTTACGCCCAGAACAGGAGAAACACCATATATTTT.

V is TRBV27 and J is TRBJ1-5; D possibly corresponds to TRBD1 (5 bases). Germline V lookup: CDR1 MNHEY, CDR2 SMNVEV (reference sequence). The V and J ends lost 5 bases and 11 bases respectively, with 16 bases between them. The CDR3 spans 13 residues. The CDR3 loop is CASSPSQGRSQHF. Here the CDR3 DNA reads TGTGCCAGCAGTCCCAGCCAGGGCCGGTCCCAGCATTTT.

This clone has more than one count but fewer than ten. This chain joins TRBV7-3 and TRBJ2-1, with TRBD1 matching 12 bases. Looked up from germline, CDR1 is SGHTA and CDR2 is FQGTGA. This CDR3 has 16 residues. The V segment lost 5 bases and the J segment 1 base; nucleotides outside the gene matches: 3. The CDR3 region has the DNA TGTGCCAGCAGCCTGGGACAGGGGGCATCCTACAATGAGCAGTTCTTC. This gives the protein CASSLGQGASYNEQFF.

The genes are TRBV29-1 and TRBJ2-4, with D tentatively TRBD2 (7 bases). This CDR3 has 13 residues. CDR1 is SQVTM, CDR2 ANQGSEA, per germline. Trimming took off 1 base at V and 10 bases at J, with 14 bases between the two ends. CDR3: CSVEGGGEGIQYF. CDR3 DNA sequence: TGCAGCGTTGAAGGAGGGGGGGAGGGGATTCAGTACTTC.

The rearrangement links TRBV6-1 to TRBJ2-7; D unclear. Germline CDR1 is MNHNS and CDR2 is SASEGT. The length of the CDR3 is 13 residues. V lost 1 base and J 2 bases, leaving 6 bases between the germline ends. For the CDR3, the DNA is TGTGCCAGCAGTGAAGTCGTTACCTACGAGCAGTACTTC. This codes for CASSEVVTYEQYF.

J is TRBJ1-6 and V is TRBV9; perhaps TRBD1 as D (6 bases). Germline V gives CDR1 SGDLS, CDR2 YYNGEE. The V gene lost 0 bases and the J gene lost 8 bases, with 9 bases spanning the gap. The CDR3 is made up of 14 amino acids. Here the CDR3 reads CASSVAQGDSPLHF. CDR3 DNA: TGTGCCAGCAGCGTAGCACAGGGCGATTCACCCCTCCACTTT.

The rearrangement links TRBV18 to TRBJ2-1; maybe TRBD1 (5 bases). Germline CDR1 and CDR2: KGHSH and LQKENI. Deletions cut 7 bases from V and 2 bases from J, with 21 bases between. The CDR3 loop spans 17 amino acids. The CDR3 loop is CASFPAWGPNAYNEQFF. The CDR3 DNA is TGTGCCAGCTTCCCGGCCTGGGGCCCGAACGCCTACAATGAGCAGTTCTTC.

The table lists this clone with a count of one. V gene TRBV7-2 combines with J gene TRBJ1-2, with a tentative D call TRBD1 (5 bases). Trimming took off 4 bases at V and 1 base at J, with 13 bases between the two ends. This CDR3 is built from 15 residues. From germline, CDR1 is SGHTA and CDR2 FQGNSA. The CDR3 DNA follows: TGTGCCAGCAGCTACCGACAGAGCTTTAACTATGGCTACACCTTC. The encoded protein is CASSYRQSFNYGYTF.

The chain recombines TRBV27 with TRBJ2-3; 10 nucleotides agree with TRBD1. The germline V gene encodes CDR1 MNHEY and CDR2 SMNVEV (reference sequence). Trimming at V came to 2 bases and at J to 2 bases, leaving 7 bases not matched to a gene. The CDR3 loop spans 17 amino acids. CDR3 sequence (DNA): TGTGCCAGCAGTTTAGGGCCCGGGACAGGGGACACAGATACGCAGTATTTT. This codes for CASSLGPGTGDTDTQYF.

The CDR3 sequence: CASSTIDARQGTTEQFF. DNA for the CDR3: TGTGCCAGCAGCACCATAGACGCTCGACAGGGCACTACCGAGCAGTTCTTC. This chain connects TRBV7-8 to TRBJ2-1, with 7 bases aligning to TRBD1. Germline V gene lookup returns CDR1 SGHVS and CDR2 FQNEAQ. The CDR3 consists of 17 residues. V was pared by 5 bases and J by 10 bases, with 20 bases of the junction left unmatched. The full variable domain, rest sourced from reference TRBV7-8 and TRBJ2-1, is GAGVSQSPRYKVAKRGQDVALRCDPISGHVSLFWYQQALGQGPEFLTYFQNEAQLDKSGLPSDRFFAERPEGSVSTLKIQRTQQEDSAVYLCASSTIDARQGTTEQFFGPGTRLTVL.

V usage is TRBV7-9 and J usage is TRBJ1-3, with D maybe TRBD1 (5 bases). CDR1 SEHNR and CDR2 FQNEAQ come from the germline V gene (reference sequence). The CDR3 is 15 amino acids. The V and J ends lost 5 bases and 0 bases respectively, with 11 bases between them. The CDR3 spells CASSPTGSSGNTIYF. The CDR3 bases are TGTGCCAGCAGCCCCACAGGTTCCTCTGGAAACACCATATATTTT.

This sequence joins TRBV6-6 and TRBJ1-2; tentatively, D is TRBD1 (6 bases). CDR3 length: 16 residues. Germline V gene data show CDR1 as MNHNY and CDR2 as SVGAGI (reference sequence). V was cut by 2 bases and J by 2 bases, with 15 bases left in between. The CDR3 spells CASSYPPTGTNYGYTF. CDR3 nucleotides: TGTGCCAGCAGTTACCCCCCGACAGGAACGAACTATGGCTACACCTTC.

This chain uses TRBV5-6 with TRBJ2-5; 7 bases map to TRBD1. The J call is doubtful: the DNA matches TRBJ2-7 better. This CDR3 is built from 18 residues. In germline, CDR1 is SGHDT, CDR2 YYEEEE. DNA for the CDR3: TGTGCCAGCAGCTTGGTCATATTAAAAGGACAGGCAAACTACGAGCAGTACTTC. The encoded protein is CASSLVILKGQANYEQYF.